Below are 2 T cell receptor beta chains sequenced from a single sample in a study of cytomegalovirus exposure and HLA in healthy donors. In the PCR, 60 Vbeta and 13 Jbeta primers were used. TCRdb's table, derived via immunoSEQ multiplex PCR, lists solely in-frame clones and lacks some. The table records 95,000 or so clones, 81% of them present only once. The sample taken for sequencing was PBMCs. The receptors stem from a woman between 65 and 79 years old in good health and CMV-seropositive.

This chain joins TRBV7-3 and TRBJ1-2, with D possibly matching TRBD1 (5 bases). V lost 0 bases and J 8 bases, leaving 16 bases between the germline ends. This CDR3 is built from 15 residues. Germline V gene data show CDR1 as SGHTA and CDR2 as FQGTGA. CDR3 bases: TGTGCCAGCAGCTTAACTCATACCAGGGTGGGCGGCTACACCTTC. Encoded protein: CASSLTHTRVGGYTF.

In the case of this clone: One end of the junction fails to match germline, which may point to a read error. The chain employs TRBV7-7 and TRBJ2-1, with a tentative D call TRBD2 (5 bases). The CDR3 runs to 13 residues. The germline V gene encodes CDR1 SSHAT and CDR2 FNYEAQ (reference sequence). In DNA, the CDR3 is TGTGCTAGCAGCTTCCGGGAAGCGAATGAGCAGTTCTTC. Amino acids: CASSFREANEQFF. The whole variable domain, filled in from reference TRBV7-7 and TRBJ2-1, reads GAGVSQSPRYKVTKRGQDVTLRCDPISSHATLYWYQQALGQGPEFLTYFNYEAQPDKSGLPSDRFSAERPEGSISTLTIQRTEQRDSAMYRCASSFREANEQFFGPGTRLTVL.